The count of the clone carrying this TCR beta chain is one. V shed 2 bases, J shed 2 bases, and the junction held 7 bases outside the gene matches. In germline, CDR1 is MDHEN, CDR2 SYDVKM. This CDR3 spans 16 amino acids. Authors' analysis steps: Estimated nucleated cell counts came from reference gene primer amplification. The table came from immunoSEQ multiplex PCR; TCRdb's copy has only in-frame clones and leaves some out. The V and J calls and the clone size are those of that table, but D and trimming were determined from the DNA. Of some 270,000 clones in the sample, roughly nine tenths are singletons; the top ten hold about 1.6%. This entry belongs to a study of blood T cell repertoires in COVID-19. At the level of the study: Italy, Spain and the United States were the sources of the convalescent and acute COVID-19 samples. PBMCs, B-cell-depleted T cells, or T cells provided the cDNA or gDNA that made up the material.

This receptor was identified in an older woman who had recovered from COVID-19. The sample consisted of peripheral blood. The chain links TRBV28 to TRBJ2-7, with 9 bases lining up with TRBD1. The CDR3 region is CASSLPPGQGPYEQYF. The CDR3 coding sequence is TGTGCCAGCAGTTTACCCCCGGGACAGGGACCCTACGAGCAGTACTTC.